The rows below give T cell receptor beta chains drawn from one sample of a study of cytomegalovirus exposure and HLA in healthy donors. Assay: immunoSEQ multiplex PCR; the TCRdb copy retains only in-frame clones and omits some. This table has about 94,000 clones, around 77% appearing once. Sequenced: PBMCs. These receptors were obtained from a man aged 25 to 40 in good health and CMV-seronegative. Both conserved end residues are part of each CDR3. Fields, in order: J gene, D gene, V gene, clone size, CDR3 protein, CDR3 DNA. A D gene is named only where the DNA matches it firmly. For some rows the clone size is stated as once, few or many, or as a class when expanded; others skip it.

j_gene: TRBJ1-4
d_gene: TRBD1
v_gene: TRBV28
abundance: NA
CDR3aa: CASSSPGTANEKLFF
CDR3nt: TGTGCCAGCAGTTCACCCGGGACAGCAAATGAAAAACTGTTTTTT

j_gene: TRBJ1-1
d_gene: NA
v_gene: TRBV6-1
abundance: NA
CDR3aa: CASSEARYREAFF
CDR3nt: TGTGCCAGCAGTGAAGCGCGTTACAGGGAAGCTTTCTTT

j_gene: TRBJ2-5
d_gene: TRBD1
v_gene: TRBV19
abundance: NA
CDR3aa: CASSPGQVLAETQYF
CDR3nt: TGTGCCAGTAGTCCGGGACAGGTTCTAGCTGAGACCCAGTACTTC

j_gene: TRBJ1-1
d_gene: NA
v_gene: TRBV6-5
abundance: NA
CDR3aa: CASSSQGLEAFF
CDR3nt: TGTGCCAGCAGTTCCCAGGGTTTGGAAGCTTTCTTT

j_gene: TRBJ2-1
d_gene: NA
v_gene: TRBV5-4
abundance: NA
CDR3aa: CASSLGFYIQSEQFF
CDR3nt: TGTGCCAGCAGCTTGGGTTTTTACATTCAATCTGAGCAGTTCTTC

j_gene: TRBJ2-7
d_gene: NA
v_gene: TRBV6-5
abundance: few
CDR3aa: CASSQQGTAYEQYF
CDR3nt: TGTGCCAGCAGCCAACAGGGGACTGCCTACGAGCAGTACTTC

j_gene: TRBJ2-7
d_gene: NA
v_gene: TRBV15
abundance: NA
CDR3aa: CATSRARGTSYEQYF
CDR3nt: TGTGCCACCAGCAGAGCCCGCGGGACCTCCTACGAGCAGTACTTC

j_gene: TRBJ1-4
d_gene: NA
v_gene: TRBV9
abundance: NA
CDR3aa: CASSRNEKLFF
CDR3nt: TGTGCCAGCAGCCGTAATGAAAAACTGTTTTTT

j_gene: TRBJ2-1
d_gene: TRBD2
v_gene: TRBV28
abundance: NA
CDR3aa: CASSLPGLAGGNEQFF
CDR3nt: TGTGCCAGCAGTTTACCGGGACTAGCGGGAGGAAATGAGCAGTTCTTC

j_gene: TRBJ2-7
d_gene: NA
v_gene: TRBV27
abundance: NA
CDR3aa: CASSFGGDRVSGRPSSYEQYF
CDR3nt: TGTGCCAGCAGTTTTGGGGGCGACAGGGTTAGCGGACGACCGAGCTCCTACGAGCAGTACTTC

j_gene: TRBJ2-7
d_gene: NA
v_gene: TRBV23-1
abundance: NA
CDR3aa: CANRGDRLKSGEPCYEQYF
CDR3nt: TGCGCCAATCGGGGGGACAGGCTAAAAAGCGGGGAGCCTTGCTACGAGCAGTACTTC

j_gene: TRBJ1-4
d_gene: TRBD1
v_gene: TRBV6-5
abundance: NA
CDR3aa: CASSLAGQGEKLFF
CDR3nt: TGTGCCAGCAGTTTAGCCGGACAGGGTGAAAAACTGTTTTTT

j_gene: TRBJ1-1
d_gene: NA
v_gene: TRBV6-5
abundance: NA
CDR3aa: CASSWRQNTEAFF
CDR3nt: TGTGCCAGCAGTTGGCGACAGAACACTGAAGCTTTCTTT

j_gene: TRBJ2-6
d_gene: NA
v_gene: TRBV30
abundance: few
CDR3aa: CAWSTGHSGANVLTF
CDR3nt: TGTGCCTGGAGTACAGGACACTCTGGGGCCAACGTCCTGACTTTC

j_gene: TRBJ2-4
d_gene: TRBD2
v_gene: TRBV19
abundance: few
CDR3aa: CASSILAGGPKNIQYF
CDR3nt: TGTGCCAGTAGTATTCTAGCGGGAGGGCCCAAAAACATTCAGTACTTC

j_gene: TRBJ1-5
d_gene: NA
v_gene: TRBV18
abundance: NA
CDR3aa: CASSGGSSNQPQHF
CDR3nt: TGTGCCAGCTCAGGGGGCTCTAGCAATCAGCCCCAGCATTTT

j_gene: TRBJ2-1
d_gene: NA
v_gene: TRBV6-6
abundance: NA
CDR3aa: CASSYPRQYNEQFF
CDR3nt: TGTGCCAGCAGTTACCCAAGACAATACAATGAGCAGTTCTTC

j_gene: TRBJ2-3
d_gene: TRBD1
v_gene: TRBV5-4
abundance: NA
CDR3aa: CASQRSLQGPGTDTQYF
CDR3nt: TGTGCCAGCCAAAGATCCCTACAGGGGCCTGGCACAGATACGCAGTATTTT

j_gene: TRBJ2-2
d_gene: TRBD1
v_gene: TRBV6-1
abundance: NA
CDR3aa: CASREQGAFGELFF
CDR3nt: TGTGCCAGCAGGGAACAGGGGGCTTTCGGGGAGCTGTTTTTT

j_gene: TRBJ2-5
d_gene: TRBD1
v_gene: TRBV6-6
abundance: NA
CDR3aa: CASGTASGTQYF
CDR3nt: TGTGCCAGCGGGACAGCCAGTGGGACCCAGTACTTC

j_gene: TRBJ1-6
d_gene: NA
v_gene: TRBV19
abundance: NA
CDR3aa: CASSAFGYSPLHF
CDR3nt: TGTGCCAGTAGTGCGTTCGGGTATTCACCCCTCCACTTT

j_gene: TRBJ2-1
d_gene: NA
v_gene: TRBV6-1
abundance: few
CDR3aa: CASSDQVNEQFF
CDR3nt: TGTGCCAGCAGTGATCAGGTCAATGAGCAGTTCTTC

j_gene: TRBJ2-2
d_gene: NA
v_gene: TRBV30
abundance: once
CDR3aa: CAWSDKNTGELFF
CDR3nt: TGTGCCTGGAGTGACAAGAACACCGGGGAGCTGTTTTTT

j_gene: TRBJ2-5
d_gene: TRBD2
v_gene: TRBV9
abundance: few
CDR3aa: CASSGASSGSGETQYF
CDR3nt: TGTGCCAGCAGCGGGGCCAGTAGCGGGAGTGGAGAGACCCAGTACTTC

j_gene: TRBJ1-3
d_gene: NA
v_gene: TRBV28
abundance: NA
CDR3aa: CASRGGPSSGNTIYF
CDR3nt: TGTGCCAGCAGGGGGGGACCGTCCTCTGGAAACACCATATATTTT

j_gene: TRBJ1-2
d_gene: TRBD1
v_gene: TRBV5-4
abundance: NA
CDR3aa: CASSPRGTGVNGYTF
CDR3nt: TGTGCCAGCAGCCCTAGGGGGACAGGGGTAAATGGCTACACCTTC

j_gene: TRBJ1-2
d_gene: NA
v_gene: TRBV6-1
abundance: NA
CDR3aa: CASSFNNFYGYTF
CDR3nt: TGTGCCAGCAGTTTCAATAACTTCTATGGCTACACCTTC

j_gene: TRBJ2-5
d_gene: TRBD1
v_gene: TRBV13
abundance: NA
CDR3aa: CASSSPGQGVETQYF
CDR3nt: TGTGCCAGCAGCTCTCCGGGACAGGGGGTTGAGACCCAGTACTTC

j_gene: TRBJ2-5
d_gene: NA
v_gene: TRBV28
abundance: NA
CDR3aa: CASTRGETQYF
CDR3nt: TGTGCCAGCACCCGGGGAGAGACCCAGTACTTC

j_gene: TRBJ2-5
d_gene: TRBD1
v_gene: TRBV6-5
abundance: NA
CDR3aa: CASSYGAGGVGETQYF
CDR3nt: TGTGCCAGCAGTTATGGGGCAGGGGGCGTGGGGGAGACCCAGTACTTC

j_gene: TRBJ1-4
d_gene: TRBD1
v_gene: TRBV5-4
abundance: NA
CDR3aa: CASSSRDRDEKLFF
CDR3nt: TGTGCCAGCAGCTCACGGGACAGGGATGAAAAACTGTTTTTT

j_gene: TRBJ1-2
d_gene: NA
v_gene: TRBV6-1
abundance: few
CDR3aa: CASSEVELRQDYGYTF
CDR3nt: TGTGCCAGCAGTGAGGTGGAGCTCCGGCAAGACTATGGCTACACCTTC

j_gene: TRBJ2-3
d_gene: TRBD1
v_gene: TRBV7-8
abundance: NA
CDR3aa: CASSLEQGRGTDTQYF
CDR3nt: TGTGCCAGCAGCTTGGAACAGGGGCGCGGGACAGATACGCAGTATTTT

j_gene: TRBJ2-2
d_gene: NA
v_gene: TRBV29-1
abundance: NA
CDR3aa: CSVDRSNTGELFF
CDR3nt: TGCAGCGTTGACAGGTCCAACACCGGGGAGCTGTTTTTT

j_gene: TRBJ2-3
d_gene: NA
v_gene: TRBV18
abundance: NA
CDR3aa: CASSLASGQNTDTQYF
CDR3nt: TGTGCCAGCTCACTCGCGAGCGGGCAGAACACAGATACGCAGTATTTT

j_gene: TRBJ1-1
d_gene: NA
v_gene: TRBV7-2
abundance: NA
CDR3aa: CASSSQAGGQNFF
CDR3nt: TGTGCCAGCAGCTCACAAGCGGGGGGCCAGAACTTTTTT

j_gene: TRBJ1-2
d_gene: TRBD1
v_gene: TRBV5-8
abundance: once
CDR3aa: CASSPGTGVYGYTF
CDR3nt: TGTGCCAGCAGCCCCGGGACAGGAGTCTATGGCTACACCTTC

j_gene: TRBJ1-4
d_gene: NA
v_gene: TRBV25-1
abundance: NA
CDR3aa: CASSKTDTRLFF
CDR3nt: TGTGCCAGCAGTAAGACGGACACGCGTCTGTTTTTT

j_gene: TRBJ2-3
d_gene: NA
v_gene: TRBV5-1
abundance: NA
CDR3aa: CASSSRLDFTDTQYF
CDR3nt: TGCGCCAGCAGCTCGCGACTAGATTTCACAGATACGCAGTATTTT

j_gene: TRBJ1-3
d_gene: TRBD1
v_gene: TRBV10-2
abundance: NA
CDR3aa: CASSESGQISGNTIYF
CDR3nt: TGCGCCAGCAGTGAGTCGGGACAGATCTCTGGAAACACCATATATTTT

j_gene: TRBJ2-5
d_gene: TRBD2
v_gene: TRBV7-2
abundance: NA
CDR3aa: CASSQGLAGRTQYF
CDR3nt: TGTGCCAGCAGCCAGGGACTAGCGGGGCGCACCCAGTACTTC

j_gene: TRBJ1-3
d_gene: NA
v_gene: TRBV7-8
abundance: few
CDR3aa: CASSLGGGQGNTIYF
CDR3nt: TGTGCCAGCAGCTTAGGGGGGGGACAAGGAAACACCATATATTTT

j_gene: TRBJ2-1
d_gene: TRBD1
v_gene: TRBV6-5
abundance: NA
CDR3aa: CASRPPGTGCEQFF
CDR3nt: TGTGCCAGCAGACCTCCCGGGACAGGGTGTGAGCAGTTCTTC

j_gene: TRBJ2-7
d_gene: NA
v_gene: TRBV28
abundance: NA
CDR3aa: CASSSGVATYEQYF
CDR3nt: TGTGCCAGCAGTTCAGGGGTAGCCACCTACGAGCAGTACTTC

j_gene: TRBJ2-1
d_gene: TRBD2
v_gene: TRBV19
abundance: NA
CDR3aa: CASRSEPLAGMSSYNEQFF
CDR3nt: TGTGCCAGTCGTAGTGAGCCGTTAGCGGGCATGAGCTCCTACAATGAGCAGTTCTTC

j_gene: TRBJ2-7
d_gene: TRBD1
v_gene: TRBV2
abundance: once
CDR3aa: CASRKGTVSSYEQYF
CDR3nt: TGTGCCAGCAGGAAAGGGACAGTAAGCTCCTACGAGCAGTACTTC

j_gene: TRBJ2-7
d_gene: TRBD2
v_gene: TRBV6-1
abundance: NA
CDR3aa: CASSVVGGGMTYEQYF
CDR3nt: TGTGCCAGCAGTGTCGTGGGGGGGGGTATGACCTACGAGCAGTACTTC

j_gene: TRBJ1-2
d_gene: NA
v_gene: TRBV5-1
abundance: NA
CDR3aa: CASSPDILHGYTF
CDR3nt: TGCGCCAGCAGCCCAGACATATTACATGGCTACACCTTC

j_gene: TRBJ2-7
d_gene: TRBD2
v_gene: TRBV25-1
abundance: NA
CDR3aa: CASSESTGGPYEQYF
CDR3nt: TGTGCCAGCAGTGAATCCACGGGGGGACCCTACGAGCAGTACTTC

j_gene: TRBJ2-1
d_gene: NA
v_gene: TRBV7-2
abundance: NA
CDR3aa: CASRAREGELYNEQFF
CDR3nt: TGTGCCAGCAGGGCCAGAGAGGGGGAACTCTACAATGAGCAGTTCTTC

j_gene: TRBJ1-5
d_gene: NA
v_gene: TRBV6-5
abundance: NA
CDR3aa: CASRQGPDQPQHF
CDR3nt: TGTGCCAGCAGACAGGGACCGGATCAGCCCCAGCATTTT

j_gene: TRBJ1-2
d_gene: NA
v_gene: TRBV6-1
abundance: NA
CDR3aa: CASSESTANYGYTF
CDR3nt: TGTGCCAGCAGTGAATCTACAGCCAACTATGGCTACACCTTC

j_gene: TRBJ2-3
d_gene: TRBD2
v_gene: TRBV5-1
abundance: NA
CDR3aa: CASSLGTSGGTDTQYF
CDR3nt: TGCGCCAGCAGCTTGGGGACTAGCGGTGGCACAGATACGCAGTATTTT

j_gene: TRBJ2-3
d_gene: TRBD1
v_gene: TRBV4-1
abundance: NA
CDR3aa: CASSHFGTGSTDTQYF
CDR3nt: TGCGCCAGCAGCCATTTCGGGACAGGTAGCACAGATACGCAGTATTTT

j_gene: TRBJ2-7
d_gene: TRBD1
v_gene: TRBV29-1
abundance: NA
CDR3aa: CSVVGDRGHSYEQYF
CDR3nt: TGCAGCGTTGTAGGTGACAGGGGGCATTCCTACGAGCAGTACTTC

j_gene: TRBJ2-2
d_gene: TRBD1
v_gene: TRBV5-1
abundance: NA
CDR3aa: CASTQPQGAYTGELFF
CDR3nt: TGCGCCAGCACCCAACCCCAGGGGGCCTACACCGGGGAGCTGTTTTTT

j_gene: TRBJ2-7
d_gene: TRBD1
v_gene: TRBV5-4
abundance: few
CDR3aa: CASSVPPGTGEKQYF
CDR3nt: TGTGCCAGCAGCGTTCCTCCCGGGACAGGGGAGAAGCAGTACTTC

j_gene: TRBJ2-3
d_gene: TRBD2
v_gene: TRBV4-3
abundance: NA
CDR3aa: CASSQGTSGLSTDTQYF
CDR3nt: TGCGCCAGCAGCCAAGGGACTAGCGGCCTTAGCACAGATACGCAGTATTTT

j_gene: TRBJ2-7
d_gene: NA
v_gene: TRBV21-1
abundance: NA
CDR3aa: CASSKGLAGGKYEQYF
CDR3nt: TGTGCCAGCAGCAAAGGGCTAGCGGGAGGGAAGTACGAGCAGTACTTC